These 5 T cell receptor beta chains were all obtained from the same sample, sequenced in a study of identifying expanded T cells in peripheral blood. TCRdb's table, derived via immunoSEQ multiplex PCR, lists solely in-frame clones and lacks some. Among tens of thousands of clones, about 83% were seen once, and the ten largest hold about 17%. The sequencing sample was made of blood. The receptors stem from a person aged 18 to 70 in good health.

This sequence joins TRBV18 and TRBJ2-6; D is perhaps TRBD1 (6 bases). V was clipped by 4 bases and J by 0 bases, with 10 bases between them. Germline lookup yields CDR1 KGHSH and CDR2 LQKENI. This CDR3 is 16 amino acids long. The CDR3: CASSLQGNSGANVLTF. CDR3 DNA sequence: TGTGCCAGCTCACTACAGGGTAACTCTGGGGCCAACGTCCTGACTTTC.

V gene TRBV6-1 combines with J gene TRBJ2-1; D is possibly TRBD2 (6 bases). The CDR3 loop spans 15 amino acids. Trimming left V 6 bases short and J 0 bases short, with 12 bases between. Germline-derived CDR1 and CDR2 are MNHNS and SASEGT. This CDR3 is CASSFSGSSYNEQFF. The CDR3 region has the DNA TGTGCCAGCAGCTTTAGCGGAAGCTCCTACAATGAGCAGTTCTTC.

The chain recombines TRBV28 with TRBJ2-1; the D gene is possibly TRBD1 (6 bases). The CDR3 is made up of 14 amino acids. The V and J ends lost 2 bases and 8 bases respectively, with 13 bases between them. Germline V gene sequence: CDR1 MDHEN, CDR2 SYDVKM. This CDR3 is CASSLQGLDDEQFF. The CDR3 nucleotides read TGTGCCAGCAGTTTACAGGGGCTTGACGATGAGCAGTTCTTC.

The chain has TRBV7-2 and TRBJ1-2; a possible D gene is TRBD1 (6 bases). Germline CDR1 is SGHTA and CDR2 is FQGNSA. Between the trimmed V and J ends, which lost 5 bases and 8 bases, there was a span of 15 bases. The CDR3 spans 13 residues. Here the CDR3 DNA reads TGTGCCAGCAGCCCCAGCCAGGGGCGGGGCTACACCTTC. Its protein is CASSPSQGRGYTF.

This rearrangement joins TRBV28 to TRBJ1-1, with 11 positions matching TRBD1. V was clipped by 11 bases and J by 3 bases; unmatched bases: 5. Germline V gene lookup returns CDR1 MDHEN and CDR2 SYDVKM. The CDR3 has 13 residues. The CDR3 DNA reads TGTGCCGGCCAGGGACAGGGGGACACTGAAGCTTTCTTT. It translates to CAGQGQGDTEAFF. Filled out from reference TRBV28 and TRBJ1-1, the complete variable domain reads DVKVTQSSRYLVKRTGEKVFLECVQDMDHENMFWYRQDPGLGLRLIYFSYDVKMKEKGDIPEGYSVSREKKERFSLILESASTNQTSMYLCAGQGQGDTEAFFGQGTRLTVV.